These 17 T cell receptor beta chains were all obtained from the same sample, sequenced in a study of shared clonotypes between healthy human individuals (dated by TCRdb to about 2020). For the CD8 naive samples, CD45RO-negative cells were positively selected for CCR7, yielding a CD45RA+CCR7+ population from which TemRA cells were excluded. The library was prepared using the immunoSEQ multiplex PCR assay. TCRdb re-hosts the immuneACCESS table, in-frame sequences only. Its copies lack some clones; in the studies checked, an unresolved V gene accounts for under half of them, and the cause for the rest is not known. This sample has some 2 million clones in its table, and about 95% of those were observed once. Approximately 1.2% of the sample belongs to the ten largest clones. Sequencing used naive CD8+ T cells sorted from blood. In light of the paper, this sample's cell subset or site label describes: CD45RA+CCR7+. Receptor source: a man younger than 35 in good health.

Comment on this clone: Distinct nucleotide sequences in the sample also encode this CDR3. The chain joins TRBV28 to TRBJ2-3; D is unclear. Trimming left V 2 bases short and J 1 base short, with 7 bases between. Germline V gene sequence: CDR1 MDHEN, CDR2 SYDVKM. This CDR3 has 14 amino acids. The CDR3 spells CASSLGDRTDTQYF. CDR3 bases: TGTGCCAGCAGTTTAGGCGACCGCACAGATACGCAGTATTTT. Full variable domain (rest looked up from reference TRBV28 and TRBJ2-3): DVKVTQSSRYLVKRTGEKVFLECVQDMDHENMFWYRQDPGLGLRLIYFSYDVKMKEKGDIPEGYSVSREKKERFSLILESASTNQTSMYLCASSLGDRTDTQYFGPGTRLTVL.

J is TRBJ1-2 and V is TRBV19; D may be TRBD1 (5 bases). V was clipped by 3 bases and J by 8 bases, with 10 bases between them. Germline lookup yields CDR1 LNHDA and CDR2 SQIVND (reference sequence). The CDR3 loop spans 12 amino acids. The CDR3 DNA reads TGTGCCAGTAGTATCCTCACAGGCGGCTACACCTTC. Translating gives CASSILTGGYTF.

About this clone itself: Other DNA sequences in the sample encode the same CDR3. As DNA, the CDR3 is TGTGCCAGCAGCTTGGGTGCGGACTATGGCTACACCTTC. Translating gives CASSLGADYGYTF. The chain recombines TRBV5-4 with TRBJ1-2, with D hard to call. Germline-derived CDR1 and CDR2 are SGHNT and YYREEE (reference sequence). The V end was cut by 0 bases, the J end by 3 bases, with 6 bases between. CDR3 size: 13 residues.

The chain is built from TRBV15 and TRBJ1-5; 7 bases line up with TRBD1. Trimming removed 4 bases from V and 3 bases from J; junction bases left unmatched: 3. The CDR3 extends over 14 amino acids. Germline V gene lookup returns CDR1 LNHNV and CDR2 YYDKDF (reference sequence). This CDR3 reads CATSTGQINQPQHF. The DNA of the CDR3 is TGTGCCACCAGCACGGGACAGATCAATCAGCCCCAGCATTTT. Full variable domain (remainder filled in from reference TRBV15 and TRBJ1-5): DAMVIQNPRYQVTQFGKPVTLSCSQTLNHNVMYWYQQKSSQAPKLLFHYYDKDFNNEADTPDNFQSRRPNTSFCFLDIRSPGLGDTAMYLCATSTGQINQPQHFGDGTRLSIL.

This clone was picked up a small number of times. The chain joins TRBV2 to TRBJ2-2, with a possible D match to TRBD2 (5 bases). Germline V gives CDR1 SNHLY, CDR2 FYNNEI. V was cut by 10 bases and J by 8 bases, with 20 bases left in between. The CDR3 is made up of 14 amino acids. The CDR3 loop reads CAIAGGGFTGELFF. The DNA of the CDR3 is TGTGCCATAGCCGGAGGCGGTTTCACAGGGGAGCTGTTTTTT.

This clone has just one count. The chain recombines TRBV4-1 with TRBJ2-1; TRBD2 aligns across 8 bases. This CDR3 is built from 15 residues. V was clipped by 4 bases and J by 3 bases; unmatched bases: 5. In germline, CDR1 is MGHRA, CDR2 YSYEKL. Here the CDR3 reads CASSPVAGSYNEQFF. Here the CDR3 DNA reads TGCGCCAGCAGCCCAGTAGCGGGGAGCTACAATGAGCAGTTCTTC.

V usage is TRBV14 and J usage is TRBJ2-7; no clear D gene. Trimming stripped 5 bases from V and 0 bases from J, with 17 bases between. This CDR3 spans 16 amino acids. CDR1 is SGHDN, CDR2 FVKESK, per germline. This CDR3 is CASSATPLGFSYEQYF. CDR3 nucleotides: TGTGCCAGCAGCGCGACCCCCTTGGGGTTCTCCTACGAGCAGTACTTC.

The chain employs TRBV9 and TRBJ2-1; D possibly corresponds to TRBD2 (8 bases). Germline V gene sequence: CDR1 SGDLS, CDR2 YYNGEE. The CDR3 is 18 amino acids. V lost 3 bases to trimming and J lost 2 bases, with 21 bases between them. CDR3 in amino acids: CASSERGPGLGAYNEQFF. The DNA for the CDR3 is TGTGCCAGCAGCGAGAGGGGGCCGGGACTAGGGGCCTACAATGAGCAGTTCTTC.

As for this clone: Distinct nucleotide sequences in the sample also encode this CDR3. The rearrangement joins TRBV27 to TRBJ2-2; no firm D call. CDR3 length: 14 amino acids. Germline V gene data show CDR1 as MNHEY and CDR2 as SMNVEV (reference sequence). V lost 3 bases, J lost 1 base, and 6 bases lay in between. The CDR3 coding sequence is TGTGCCAGCAGTTTTCTTGGGAACACCGGGGAGCTGTTTTTT. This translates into CASSFLGNTGELFF.

The CDR3, as DNA: TGTGCCAGCAGTTTTCCCTCCTTTGGAGAACACTTACAAGAGACCCAGTACTTC. Its translation is CASSFPSFGEHLQETQYF. The chain employs TRBV28 and TRBJ2-5, with D uncertain. Germline CDR1 reads MDHEN; CDR2 reads SYDVKM. This CDR3 is built from 18 residues. V dropped 3 bases and J dropped 2 bases, with 22 bases sitting between them.

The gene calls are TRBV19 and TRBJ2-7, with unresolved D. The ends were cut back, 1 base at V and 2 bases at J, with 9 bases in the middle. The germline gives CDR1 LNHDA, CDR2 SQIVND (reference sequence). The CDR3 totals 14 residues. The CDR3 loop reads CASSIGKWAYEQYF. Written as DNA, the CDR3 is TGTGCCAGTAGTATAGGAAAATGGGCCTACGAGCAGTACTTC. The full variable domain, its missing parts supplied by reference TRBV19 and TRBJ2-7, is DGGITQSPKYLFRKEGQNVTLSCEQNLNHDAMYWYRQDPGQGLRLIYYSQIVNDFQKGDIAEGYSVSREKKESFPLTVTSAQKNPTAFYLCASSIGKWAYEQYFGPGTRLTVT.

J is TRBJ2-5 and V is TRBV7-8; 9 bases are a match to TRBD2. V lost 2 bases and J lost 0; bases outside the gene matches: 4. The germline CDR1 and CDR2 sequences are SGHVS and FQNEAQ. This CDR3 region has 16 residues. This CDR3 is CASSLRLAGYQETQYF. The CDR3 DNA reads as TGTGCCAGCAGCTTAAGGCTAGCGGGGTACCAAGAGACCCAGTACTTC.

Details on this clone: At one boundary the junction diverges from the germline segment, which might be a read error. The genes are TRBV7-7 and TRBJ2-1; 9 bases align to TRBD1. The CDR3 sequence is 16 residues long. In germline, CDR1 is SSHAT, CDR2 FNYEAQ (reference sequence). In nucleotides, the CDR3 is TGTGCTAGCAGCCCGACAGGGGGGGGGACCTACAATGAGCAGTTCTTC. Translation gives CASSPTGGGTYNEQFF. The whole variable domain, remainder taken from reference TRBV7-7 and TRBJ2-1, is GAGVSQSPRYKVTKRGQDVTLRCDPISSHATLYWYQQALGQGPEFLTYFNYEAQPDKSGLPSDRFSAERPEGSISTLTIQRTEQRDSAMYRCASSPTGGGTYNEQFFGPGTRLTVL.

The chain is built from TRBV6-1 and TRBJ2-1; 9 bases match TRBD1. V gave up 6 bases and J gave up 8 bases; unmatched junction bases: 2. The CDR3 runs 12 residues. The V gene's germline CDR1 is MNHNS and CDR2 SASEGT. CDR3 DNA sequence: TGTGCCAGCAGAACAGGGGGCTATGAGCAGTTCTTC. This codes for CASRTGGYEQFF.

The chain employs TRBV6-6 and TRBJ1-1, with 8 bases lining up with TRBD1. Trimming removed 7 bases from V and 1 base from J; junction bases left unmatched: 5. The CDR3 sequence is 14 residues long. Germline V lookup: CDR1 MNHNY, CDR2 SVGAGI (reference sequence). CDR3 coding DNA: TGTGCCAGCACCCCAGGACAGGGGAACACTGAAGCTTTCTTT. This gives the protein CASTPGQGNTEAFF.

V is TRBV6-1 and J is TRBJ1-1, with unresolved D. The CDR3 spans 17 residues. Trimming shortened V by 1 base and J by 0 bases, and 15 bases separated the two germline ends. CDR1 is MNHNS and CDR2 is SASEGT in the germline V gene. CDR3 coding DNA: TGTGCCAGCAGTGAAGTTGACGTCAGCTTCATGAACACTGAAGCTTTCTTT. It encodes CASSEVDVSFMNTEAFF.

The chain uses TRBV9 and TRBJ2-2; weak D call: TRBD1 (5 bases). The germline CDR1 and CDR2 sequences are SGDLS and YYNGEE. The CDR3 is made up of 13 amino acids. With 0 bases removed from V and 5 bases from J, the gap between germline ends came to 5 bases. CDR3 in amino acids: CASSVGQTGELFF. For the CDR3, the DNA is TGTGCCAGCAGCGTAGGACAGACCGGGGAGCTGTTTTTT.